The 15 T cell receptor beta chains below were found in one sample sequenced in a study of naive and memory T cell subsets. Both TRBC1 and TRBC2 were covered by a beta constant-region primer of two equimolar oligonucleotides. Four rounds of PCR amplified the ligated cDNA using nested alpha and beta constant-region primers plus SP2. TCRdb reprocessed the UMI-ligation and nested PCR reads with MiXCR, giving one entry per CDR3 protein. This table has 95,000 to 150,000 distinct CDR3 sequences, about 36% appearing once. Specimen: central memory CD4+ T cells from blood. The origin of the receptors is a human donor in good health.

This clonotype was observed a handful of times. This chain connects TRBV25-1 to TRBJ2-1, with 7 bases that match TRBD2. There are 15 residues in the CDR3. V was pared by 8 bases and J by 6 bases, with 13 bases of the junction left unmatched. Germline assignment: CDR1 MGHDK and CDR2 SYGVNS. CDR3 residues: CASYGLWEGSNEQFF. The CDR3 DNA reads TGTGCCAGCTACGGACTGTGGGAGGGCAGCAATGAGCAGTTCTTC. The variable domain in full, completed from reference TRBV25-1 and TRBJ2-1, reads EADIYQTPRYLVIGTGKKITLECSQTMGHDKMYWYQQDPGMELHLIHYSYGVNSTEKGDLSSESTVSRIRTEHFPLTLESARPSHTSQYLCASYGLWEGSNEQFFGPGTRLTVL.

The CDR3 nucleotides are TGCAGTGCTAGAGATAGCGGACAGGGGACTCTCTACGAGCAGTACTTC. This sequence encodes CSARDSGQGTLYEQYF. The V call is TRBV20-1, the J call TRBJ2-7, with 9 bases that match TRBD1. The CDR3 is 16 residues long. Germline V CDR1 and CDR2: DFQATT, SNEGSKA (reference sequence). V lost 0 bases, J lost 3 bases, and 9 bases stayed unmatched.

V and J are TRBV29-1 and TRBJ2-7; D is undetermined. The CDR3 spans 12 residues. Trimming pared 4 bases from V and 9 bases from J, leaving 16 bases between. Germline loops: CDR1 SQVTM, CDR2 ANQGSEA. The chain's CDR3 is CSVGSMQAGQYF. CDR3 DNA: TGCAGCGTTGGTTCTATGCAGGCCGGGCAGTACTTC.

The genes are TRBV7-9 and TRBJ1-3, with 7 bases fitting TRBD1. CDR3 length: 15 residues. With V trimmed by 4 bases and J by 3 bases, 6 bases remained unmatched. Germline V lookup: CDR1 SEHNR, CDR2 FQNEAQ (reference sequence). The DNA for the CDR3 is TGTGCCAGCAGCTATCAGGGGGGAAGTGGAAACACCATATATTTT. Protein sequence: CASSYQGGSGNTIYF. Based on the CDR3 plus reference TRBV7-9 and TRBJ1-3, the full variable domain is DTGVSQNPRHKITKRGQNVTFRCDPISEHNRLYWYRQTLGQGPEFLTYFQNEAQLEKSRLLSDRFSAERPKGSFSTLEIQRTEQGDSAMYLCASSYQGGSGNTIYFGEGSWLTVV.

The CDR3 bases are TGTGCCAGCAGCAAGAAGCTTACCGGGATTCCTCCACACGGGGATCAGCCCCAGCATTTT. Translated: CASSKKLTGIPPHGDQPQHF. The chain has TRBV21-1 and TRBJ1-5; the table's TRBD1 call for D was not verified on the DNA. TRBV21-1 is a listed pseudogene. This CDR3 has 20 amino acids.

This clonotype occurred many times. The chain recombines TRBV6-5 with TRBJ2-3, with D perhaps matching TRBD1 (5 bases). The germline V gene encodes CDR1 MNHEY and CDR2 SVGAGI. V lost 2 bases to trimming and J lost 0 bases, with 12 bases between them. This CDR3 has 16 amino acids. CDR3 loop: CASSYTGRRSTDTQYF. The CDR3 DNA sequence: TGTGCCAGCAGTTACACAGGCAGGAGAAGCACAGATACGCAGTATTTT.

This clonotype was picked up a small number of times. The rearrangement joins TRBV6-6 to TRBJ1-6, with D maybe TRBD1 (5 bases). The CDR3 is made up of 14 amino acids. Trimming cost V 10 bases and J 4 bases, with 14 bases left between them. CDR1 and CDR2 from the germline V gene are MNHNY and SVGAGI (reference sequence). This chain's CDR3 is CAIRGPLYNSPLHF. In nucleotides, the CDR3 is TGTGCCATCCGGGGACCTTTGTATAATTCACCCCTCCACTTT.

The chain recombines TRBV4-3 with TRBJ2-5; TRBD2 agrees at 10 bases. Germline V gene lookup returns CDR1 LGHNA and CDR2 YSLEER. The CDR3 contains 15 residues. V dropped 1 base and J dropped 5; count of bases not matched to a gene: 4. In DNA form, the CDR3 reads TGCGCCAGCAGCCAAGGACTAGCGGGCAGGGAGACCCAGTACTTC. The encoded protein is CASSQGLAGRETQYF.

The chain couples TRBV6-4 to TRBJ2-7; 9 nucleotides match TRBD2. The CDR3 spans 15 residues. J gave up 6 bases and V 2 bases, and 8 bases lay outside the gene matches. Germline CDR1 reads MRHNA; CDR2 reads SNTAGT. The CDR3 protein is CASSDGLAGVSEQYF. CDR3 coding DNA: TGTGCCAGCAGTGACGGTTTAGCGGGAGTTTCCGAGCAGTACTTC.

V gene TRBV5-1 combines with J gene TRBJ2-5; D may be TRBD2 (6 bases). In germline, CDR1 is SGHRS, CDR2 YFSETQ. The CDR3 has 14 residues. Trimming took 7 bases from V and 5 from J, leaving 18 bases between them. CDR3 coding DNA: TGCGCCAGCTCGGTCCGGGAGCGAACGGAGACCCAGTACTTC. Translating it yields CASSVRERTETQYF.

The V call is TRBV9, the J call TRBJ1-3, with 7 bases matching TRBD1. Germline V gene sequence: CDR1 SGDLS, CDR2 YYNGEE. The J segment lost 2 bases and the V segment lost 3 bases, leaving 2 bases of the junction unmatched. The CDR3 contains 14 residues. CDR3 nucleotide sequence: TGTGCCAGCAGCGCTGGGACAGCTGGAAACACCATATATTTT. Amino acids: CASSAGTAGNTIYF.

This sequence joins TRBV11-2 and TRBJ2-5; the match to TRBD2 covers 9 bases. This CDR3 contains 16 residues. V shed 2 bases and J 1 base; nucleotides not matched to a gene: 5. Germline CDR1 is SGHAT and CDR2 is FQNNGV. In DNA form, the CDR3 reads TGTGCCAGCAGCTTAATTGGTAGCGGGGGCCAAGAGACCCAGTACTTC. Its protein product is CASSLIGSGGQETQYF.

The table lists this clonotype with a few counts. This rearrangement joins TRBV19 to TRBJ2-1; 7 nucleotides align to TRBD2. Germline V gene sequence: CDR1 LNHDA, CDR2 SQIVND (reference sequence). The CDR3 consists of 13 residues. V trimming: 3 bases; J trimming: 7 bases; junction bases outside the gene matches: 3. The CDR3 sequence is CASSISGLNEQFF. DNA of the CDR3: TGTGCCAGTAGTATTAGCGGGTTGAATGAGCAGTTCTTC.

CDR3 sequence: CAISDEGLRVYGYTF. The CDR3 region has the DNA TGTGCCATCAGTGACGAGGGACTACGCGTCTATGGCTACACCTTC. The chain combines TRBV10-3 with TRBJ1-2; perhaps TRBD1 as D (5 bases). The V end lost 3 bases, the J end lost 4 bases, and 15 bases lay between the germline ends. In germline, CDR1 is ENHRY, CDR2 SYGVKD. CDR3 size: 15 residues.

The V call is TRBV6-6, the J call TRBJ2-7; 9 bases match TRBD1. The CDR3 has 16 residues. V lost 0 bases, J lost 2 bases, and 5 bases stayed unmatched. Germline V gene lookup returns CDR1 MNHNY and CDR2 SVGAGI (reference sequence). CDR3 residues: CASSYSGGTGTYEQYF. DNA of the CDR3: TGTGCCAGCAGTTACTCGGGCGGGACAGGGACCTACGAGCAGTACTTC.